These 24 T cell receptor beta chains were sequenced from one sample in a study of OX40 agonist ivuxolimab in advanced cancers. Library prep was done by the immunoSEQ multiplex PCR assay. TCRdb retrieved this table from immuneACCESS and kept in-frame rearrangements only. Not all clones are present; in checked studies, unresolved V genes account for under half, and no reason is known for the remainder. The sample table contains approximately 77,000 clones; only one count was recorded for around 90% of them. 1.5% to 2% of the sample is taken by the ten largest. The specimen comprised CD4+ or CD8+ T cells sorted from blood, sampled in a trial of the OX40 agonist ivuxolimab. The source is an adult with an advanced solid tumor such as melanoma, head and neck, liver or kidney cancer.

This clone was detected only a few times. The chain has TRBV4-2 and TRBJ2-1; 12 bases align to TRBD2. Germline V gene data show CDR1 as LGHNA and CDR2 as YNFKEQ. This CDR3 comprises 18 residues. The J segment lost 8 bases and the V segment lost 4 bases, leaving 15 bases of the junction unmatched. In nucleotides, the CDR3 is TGTGCCAGCAGCCCCTATGTTGCGACTAGCGGGAGCGGGGATGAGCAGTTCTTC. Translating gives CASSPYVATSGSGDEQFF.

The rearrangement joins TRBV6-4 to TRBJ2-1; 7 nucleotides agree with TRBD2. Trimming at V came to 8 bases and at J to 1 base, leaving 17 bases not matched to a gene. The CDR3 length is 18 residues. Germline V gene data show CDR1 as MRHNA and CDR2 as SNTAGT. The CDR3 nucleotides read TGTGCCAGCGATTTACCCATTACTAGCGCACTATCCTACAATGAGCAGTTCTTC. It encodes CASDLPITSALSYNEQFF.

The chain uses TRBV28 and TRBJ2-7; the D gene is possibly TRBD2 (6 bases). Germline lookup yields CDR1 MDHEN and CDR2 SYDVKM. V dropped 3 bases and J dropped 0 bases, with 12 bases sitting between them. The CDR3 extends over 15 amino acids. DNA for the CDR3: TGTGCCAGCAGTTTGAGGTCCGGGAGCTCCTACGAGCAGTACTTC. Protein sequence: CASSLRSGSSYEQYF.

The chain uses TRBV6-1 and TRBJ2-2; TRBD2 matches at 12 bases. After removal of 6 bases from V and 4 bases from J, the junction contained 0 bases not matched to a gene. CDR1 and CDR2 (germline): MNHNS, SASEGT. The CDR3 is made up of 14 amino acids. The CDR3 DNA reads TGTGCCAGCAGGACTAGCGGGAGCACCGGGGAGCTGTTTTTT. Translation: CASRTSGSTGELFF.

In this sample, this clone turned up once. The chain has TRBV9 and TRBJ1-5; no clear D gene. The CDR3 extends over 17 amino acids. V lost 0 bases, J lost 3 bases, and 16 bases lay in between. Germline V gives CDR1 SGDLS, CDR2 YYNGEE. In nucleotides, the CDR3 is TGTGCCAGCAGCGTAGAGGCCCGATCCCTTCACAATCAGCCCCAGCATTTT. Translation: CASSVEARSLHNQPQHF. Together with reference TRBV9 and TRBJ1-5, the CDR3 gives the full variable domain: DSGVTQTPKHLITATGQRVTLRCSPRSGDLSVYWYQQSLDQGLQFLIQYYNGEERAKGNILERFSAQQFPDLHSELNLSSLELGDSALYFCASSVEARSLHNQPQHFGDGTRLSIL.

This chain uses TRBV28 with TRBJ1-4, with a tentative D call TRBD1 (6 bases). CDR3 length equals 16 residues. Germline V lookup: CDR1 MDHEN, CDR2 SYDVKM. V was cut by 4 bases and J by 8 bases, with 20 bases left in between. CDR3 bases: TGTGCCAGCAGTTCCTTGCAGGGGTCTATAGGGGAAAAACTGTTTTTT. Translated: CASSSLQGSIGEKLFF.

CDR3 bases: TGTGCCAGCAGTTCCCGGGCCTATAATTCACCCCTCCACTTT. It codes for CASSSRAYNSPLHF. The chain has TRBV6-5 and TRBJ1-6; no reliable D call. Germline CDR1 MNHEY, CDR2 SVGAGI. The V gene lost 4 bases and the J gene lost 2 bases, with 6 bases spanning the gap. The CDR3 covers 14 residues.

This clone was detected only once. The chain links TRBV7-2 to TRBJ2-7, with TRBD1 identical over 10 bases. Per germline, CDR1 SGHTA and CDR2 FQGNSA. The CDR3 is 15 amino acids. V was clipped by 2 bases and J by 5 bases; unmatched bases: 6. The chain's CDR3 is CASSLPGTGVHEQYF. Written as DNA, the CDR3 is TGTGCCAGCAGCTTACCCGGGACAGGGGTTCACGAGCAGTACTTC.

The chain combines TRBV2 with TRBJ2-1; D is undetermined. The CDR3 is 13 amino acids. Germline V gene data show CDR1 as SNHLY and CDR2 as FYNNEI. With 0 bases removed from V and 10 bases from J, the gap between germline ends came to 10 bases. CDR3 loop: CASSEALVREQFF. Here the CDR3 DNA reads TGTGCCAGCAGTGAAGCGCTTGTACGCGAGCAGTTCTTC.

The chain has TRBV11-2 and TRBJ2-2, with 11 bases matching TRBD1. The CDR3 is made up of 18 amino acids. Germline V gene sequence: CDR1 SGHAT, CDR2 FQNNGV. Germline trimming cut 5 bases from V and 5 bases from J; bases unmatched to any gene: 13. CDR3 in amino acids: CASSPYVGTGGRTGELFF. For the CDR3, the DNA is TGTGCCAGCAGCCCCTATGTGGGGACAGGGGGAAGAACCGGGGAGCTGTTTTTT. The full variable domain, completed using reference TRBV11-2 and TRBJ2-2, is EAGVAQSPRYKIIEKRQSVAFWCNPISGHATLYWYQQILGQGPKLLIQFQNNGVVDDSQLPKDRFSAERLKGVDSTLKIQPAKLEDSAVYLCASSPYVGTGGRTGELFFGEGSRLTVL.

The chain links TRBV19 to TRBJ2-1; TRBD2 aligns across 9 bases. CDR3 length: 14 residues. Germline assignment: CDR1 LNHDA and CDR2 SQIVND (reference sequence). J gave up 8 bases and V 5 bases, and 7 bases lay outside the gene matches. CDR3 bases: TGTGCCAGTAGTCTCGCGGGAGGGCCCTATGAGCAGTTCTTC. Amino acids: CASSLAGGPYEQFF.

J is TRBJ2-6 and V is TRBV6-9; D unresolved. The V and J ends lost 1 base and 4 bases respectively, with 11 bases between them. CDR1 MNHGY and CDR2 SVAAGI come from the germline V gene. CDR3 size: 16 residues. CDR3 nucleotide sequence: TGTGCCAGCAGTTATTGCCCGGGTAGCGGGGCCAACGTCCTGACTTTC. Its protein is CASSYCPGSGANVLTF.

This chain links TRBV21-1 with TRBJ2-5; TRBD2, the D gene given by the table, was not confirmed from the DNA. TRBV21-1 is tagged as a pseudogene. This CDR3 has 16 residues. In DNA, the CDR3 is TGTGCCAGCAGAGGGCGCCTAGCGGGCCCCGGGGAGACCCAGTACTTC. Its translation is CASRGRLAGPGETQYF.

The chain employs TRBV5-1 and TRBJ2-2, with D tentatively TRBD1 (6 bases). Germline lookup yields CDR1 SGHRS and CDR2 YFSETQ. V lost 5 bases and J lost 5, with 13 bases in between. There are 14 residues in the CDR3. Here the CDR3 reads CASSQLQGTGELFF. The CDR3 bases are TGCGCCAGCAGTCAACTTCAGGGGACCGGGGAGCTGTTTTTT.

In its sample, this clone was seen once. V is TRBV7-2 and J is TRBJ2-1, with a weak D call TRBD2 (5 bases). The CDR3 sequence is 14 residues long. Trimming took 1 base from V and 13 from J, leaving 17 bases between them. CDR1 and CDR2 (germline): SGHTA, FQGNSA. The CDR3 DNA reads TGTGCCAGCAGCTTAGTACCTAGCCCCGGGGTACAGTTCTTC. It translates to CASSLVPSPGVQFF.

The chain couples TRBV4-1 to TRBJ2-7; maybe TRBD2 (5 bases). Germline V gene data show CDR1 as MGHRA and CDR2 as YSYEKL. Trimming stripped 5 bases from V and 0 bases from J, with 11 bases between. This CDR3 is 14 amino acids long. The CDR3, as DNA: TGCGCCAGCAGCAGAGGCGACTACTCCTACGAGCAGTACTTC. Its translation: CASSRGDYSYEQYF.

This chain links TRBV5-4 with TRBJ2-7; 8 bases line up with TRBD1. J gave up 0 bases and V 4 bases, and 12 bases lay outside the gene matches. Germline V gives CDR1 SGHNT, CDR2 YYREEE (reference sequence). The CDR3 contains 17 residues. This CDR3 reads CASSHTGLGTGSYEQYF. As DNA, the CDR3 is TGTGCCAGCAGCCATACGGGGTTGGGGACAGGCTCCTACGAGCAGTACTTC.

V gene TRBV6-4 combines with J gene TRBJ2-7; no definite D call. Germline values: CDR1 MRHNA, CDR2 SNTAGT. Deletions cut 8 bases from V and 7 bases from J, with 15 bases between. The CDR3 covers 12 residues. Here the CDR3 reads CASPDRVGEQYF. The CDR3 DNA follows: TGTGCCAGCCCCGATAGGGTCGGGGAGCAGTACTTC.

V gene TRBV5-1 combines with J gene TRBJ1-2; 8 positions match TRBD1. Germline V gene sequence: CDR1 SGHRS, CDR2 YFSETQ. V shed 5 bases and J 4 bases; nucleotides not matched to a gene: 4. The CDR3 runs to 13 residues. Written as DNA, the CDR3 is TGCGCCAGCAGATTAACAGGGGGCTATGGCTACACCTTC. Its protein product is CASRLTGGYGYTF.

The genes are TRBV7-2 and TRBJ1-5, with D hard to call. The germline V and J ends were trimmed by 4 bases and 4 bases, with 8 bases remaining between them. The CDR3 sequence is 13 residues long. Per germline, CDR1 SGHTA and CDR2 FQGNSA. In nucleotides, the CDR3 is TGTGCCAGCAGCTCGACCTTTAATCAGCCCCAGCATTTT. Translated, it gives CASSSTFNQPQHF.

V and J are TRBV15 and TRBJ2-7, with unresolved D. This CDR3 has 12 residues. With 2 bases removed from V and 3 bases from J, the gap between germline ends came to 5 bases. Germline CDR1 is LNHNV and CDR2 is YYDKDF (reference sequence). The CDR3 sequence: CATSRNLYEQYF. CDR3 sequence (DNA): TGTGCCACCAGCAGAAATCTCTACGAGCAGTACTTC.

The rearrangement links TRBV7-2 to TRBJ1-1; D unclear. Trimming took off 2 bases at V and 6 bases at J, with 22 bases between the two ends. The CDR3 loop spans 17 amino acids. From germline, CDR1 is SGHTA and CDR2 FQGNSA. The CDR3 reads CASSLRYELSPNAEAFF. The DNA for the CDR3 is TGTGCCAGCAGCTTAAGGTACGAACTGAGTCCCAACGCTGAAGCTTTCTTT. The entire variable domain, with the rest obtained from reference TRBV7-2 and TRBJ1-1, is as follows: GAGVSQSPSNKVTEKGKDVELRCDPISGHTALYWYRQSLGQGLEFLIYFQGNSAPDKSGLPSDRFSAERTGGSVSTLTIQRTQQEDSAVYLCASSLRYELSPNAEAFFGQGTRLTVV.

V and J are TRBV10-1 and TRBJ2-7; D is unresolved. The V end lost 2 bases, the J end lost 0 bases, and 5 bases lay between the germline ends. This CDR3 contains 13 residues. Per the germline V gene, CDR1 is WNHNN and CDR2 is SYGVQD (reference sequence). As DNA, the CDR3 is TGCGCCAGCAGTGAGGCCCGCTCCTACGAGCAGTACTTC. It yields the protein CASSEARSYEQYF.

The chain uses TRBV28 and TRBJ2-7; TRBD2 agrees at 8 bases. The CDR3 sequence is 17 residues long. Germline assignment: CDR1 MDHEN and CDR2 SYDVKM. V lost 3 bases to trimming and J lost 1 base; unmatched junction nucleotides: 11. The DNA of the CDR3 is TGTGCCAGCAGTTTCCGACGGGGGGGGCGCGGATCCTACGAGCAGTACTTC. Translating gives CASSFRRGGRGSYEQYF.